Each of the 16 T cell receptor beta chains below was sequenced from the same sample in a study of tumor-infiltrating lymphocytes in primary liver carcinoma. Germline DNA was also extracted, and blood RNA derived from unsorted whole blood. Starting material of about 450 ng total RNA yielded TCR beta cDNA via a constant-region primer. Construction of TCR beta libraries relied on three successive nested multiplex PCR rounds employing slightly modified ARM-PCR. The first two PCR rounds used TRBV1-TRBV30 primers with a Cbeta primer, approximately 9 cycles each. TCRdb recomputed calls from the multiplex PCR reads with MiXCR, one row per CDR3 protein. The repertoire includes almost 200,000 distinct CDR3 sequences, almost 65% of them detected once, and around 7.1% sits in the top ten. The sequenced sample consisted of peripheral blood. These receptor sequences come from an older woman with primary liver carcinoma and hepatitis B virus infection.

Of note for this clonotype: This may arise from a read error, as a much more abundant clone is one base away. The chain links TRBV6-6 to TRBJ2-1; D not certain. CDR1 is MNHNY, CDR2 SVGAGI, per germline (reference sequence). CDR3 size: 13 residues. The CDR3 loop reads CASSKAEYNEQLF. The CDR3 DNA is TGTGCCAGCAGTAAGGCGGAATACAATGAGCAGCTCTTC.

J is TRBJ2-6 and V is TRBV28; D gene ambiguous. The V end was cut by 7 bases, the J end by 4 bases, with 14 bases between. The CDR3 is made up of 15 amino acids. Per the germline V gene, CDR1 is MDHEN and CDR2 is SYDVKM. CDR3 bases: TGTGCCAGCAAAGAACCTATCTCCGGGGCCAACGTCCTGACTTTC. Protein product: CASKEPISGANVLTF.

The rearrangement joins TRBV6-1 to TRBJ2-1; TRBD1 aligns across 7 bases. The germline CDR1 and CDR2 sequences are MNHNS and SASEGT. The length of the CDR3 is 14 residues. Losses at the gene ends were 9 bases for V and 12 bases for J; bases not matched to a gene: 17. The CDR3 region is CARSTGALGSGQFF. CDR3 nucleotide sequence: TGTGCCAGAAGTACAGGGGCTCTGGGATCTGGGCAGTTCTTC.

In regard to this clonotype: The junction departs from germline at one end; a sequencing error may be responsible. V usage is TRBV20-1 and J usage is TRBJ2-5; no definite D call. Germline V CDR1 and CDR2: DFQATT, SNEGSKA (reference sequence). CDR3 length equals 12 residues. CDR3 protein: CSARSRKEAQYF. In nucleotides, the CDR3 is TGCAGTGCTAGAAGTCGAAAAGAGGCCCAGTACTTC.

The chain uses TRBV5-5 and TRBJ2-3; possible D gene TRBD2, 6 bases. Trimming cost V 3 bases and J 4 bases, with 18 bases left between them. Germline V gene sequence: CDR1 SGHKS, CDR2 YYEKEE (reference sequence). The CDR3 has 16 amino acids. The CDR3 sequence: CASSSGGGGPADTQYF. The CDR3 nucleotides are TGTGCCAGCAGCTCCGGGGGAGGAGGGCCCGCAGATACGCAGTATTTT.

For this clonotype: This could be a read error, since a much larger clone is one nucleotide away. CDR3 loop: CASSTRVMNTEAFF. Written as DNA, the CDR3 is TGTGCCAGCAGTACCCGAGTTATGAACACTGAAGCTTTCTTT. This chain connects TRBV6-1 to TRBJ1-1; D ambiguous. CDR3 length: 14 residues. The germline CDR1 and CDR2 sequences are MNHNS and SASEGT. V lost 5 bases and J lost 0, with 10 bases in between.

This clonotype was seen just once. A much larger clone sits a single nucleotide away, making a read error possible. The chain couples TRBV4-1 to TRBJ1-2; 11 bases align to TRBD1. Germline values: CDR1 MGHRA, CDR2 YSYEKL. The CDR3 length is 17 residues. V shed 3 bases and J 2 bases; nucleotides not matched to a gene: 8. CDR3 nucleotide sequence: TGCGCCAGCAGCCACCCCAGGTGGGACAGGGGGAACTATGGCTACACCTTC. This gives the protein CASSHPRWDRGNYGYTF.

Details on this clonotype: A clone one base away is much larger, so this may be a read error. CDR3 region: CAISSTGTGGAWEKLFF. The CDR3 region has the DNA TGTGCCATCAGTTCGACCGGGACAGGGGGCGCATGGGAAAAACTGTTTTTT. The V call is TRBV10-3, the J call TRBJ1-4, with 12 bases matching TRBD1. This CDR3 is 17 amino acids long. V was clipped by 5 bases and J by 8 bases; unmatched bases: 12. CDR1 and CDR2 from the germline V gene are ENHRY and SYGVKD.

J is TRBJ1-2 and V is TRBV28; weak D call: TRBD1 (6 bases). The CDR3 is made up of 17 amino acids. The V and J ends lost 6 bases and 5 bases respectively, with 25 bases between them. Germline CDR1 MDHEN, CDR2 SYDVKM. CDR3 amino acids: CASSSSGTQEVSYGYTF. The CDR3, as DNA: TGTGCCAGCAGCTCCAGCGGGACACAAGAAGTCTCTTATGGCTACACCTTC.

In its sample, this clonotype was seen once. Sequence at one end of the junction differs from germline and may be a read error. The CDR3 coding sequence is TGTACCAGCAGCAGTTGGGACATGGGTATCGAGACCCAGTACTTC. The encoded protein is CTSSSWDMGIETQYF. The chain employs TRBV11-2 and TRBJ2-5, with D possibly being TRBD1 (6 bases). The CDR3 is made up of 15 amino acids. CDR1 is SGHAT, CDR2 FQNNGV, per germline.

As to this clonotype: Compared with germline, one end of the junction differs, possibly owing to a read error. The CDR3 loop is CTSSLDLGTSGGTDTQYF. The DNA of the CDR3 is TGTACCAGCAGCTTAGATCTCGGGACTAGCGGTGGCACAGATACGCAGTATTTT. The rearrangement joins TRBV11-2 to TRBJ2-3; TRBD2 matches at 11 bases. Germline CDR1 SGHAT, CDR2 FQNNGV. This CDR3 has 18 amino acids. Filled out from reference TRBV11-2 and TRBJ2-3, the complete variable domain reads EAGVAQSPRYKIIEKRQSVAFWCNPISGHATLYWYQQILGQGPKLLIQFQNNGVVDDSQLPKDRFSAERLKGVDSTLKIQPAKLEDSAVYLCTSSLDLGTSGGTDTQYFGPGTRLTVL.

As concerns this clonotype: The germline gene is not matched at one end of the junction; a read error may be the cause. The rearrangement joins TRBV11-3 to TRBJ2-6, with D possibly being TRBD1 (5 bases). Germline V lookup: CDR1 SGHNT, CDR2 YENEEA. The CDR3 has 18 residues. CDR3 nucleotide sequence: TGTGCCAGCAGCCCTCGGTTGAGGCTTTACTGTGGGGCCAACGCCCTGACTTTC. Translation: CASSPRLRLYCGANALTF.

This clonotype showed up many times. The chain recombines TRBV28 with TRBJ2-5; D might be TRBD2 (7 bases). Germline V gene data show CDR1 as MDHEN and CDR2 as SYDVKM. The CDR3 contains 14 residues. V lost 1 base to trimming and J lost 5 bases, with 11 bases between them. The CDR3 DNA sequence: TGTGCCAGCAGTTTATACGGGGGGCCGGAGACCCAGTACTTC. Translation: CASSLYGGPETQYF. Supplemented by reference TRBV28 and TRBJ2-5, the full variable domain reads DVKVTQSSRYLVKRTGEKVFLECVQDMDHENMFWYRQDPGLGLRLIYFSYDVKMKEKGDIPEGYSVSREKKERFSLILESASTNQTSMYLCASSLYGGPETQYFGPGTRLLVL.

J is TRBJ1-2 and V is TRBV5-1; the match to TRBD1 covers 8 bases. This CDR3 spans 14 amino acids. V shed 4 bases, J shed 8 bases, and the junction held 10 bases outside the gene matches. Germline CDR1 reads SGHRS; CDR2 reads YFSETQ. The CDR3 bases are TGCGCCAGCAGCGGATCCGGGACAGGCTTGGGCTACACCTTC. Amino acids: CASSGSGTGLGYTF.

Concerning this clonotype: One end of the junction is discordant with germline, which a read error may explain. V gene TRBV15 combines with J gene TRBJ2-2; D may be TRBD1 (6 bases). This CDR3 contains 16 residues. Germline V gene sequence: CDR1 LNHNV, CDR2 YYDKDF (reference sequence). CDR3 nucleotides: TGTGCCACCAACAGAACAGGGACCCGAGGCACCGGGGAGCTGTTTTTT. Its translation is CATNRTGTRGTGELFF.

As to this clonotype: A much larger clone sits a single nucleotide away, making a read error possible. V and J are TRBV11-3 and TRBJ1-2, with 7 bases lining up with TRBD1. The CDR3 runs 16 residues. V gave up 0 bases and J gave up 13 bases; unmatched junction bases: 17. Germline V gene data show CDR1 as SGHNT and CDR2 as YENEEA. The DNA of the CDR3 is TGTGCCAGCAGCTTAGAAGGGCGCAGGGGGGTCTATGACTGCACCTTC. It codes for CASSLEGRRGVYDCTF. Complete variable domain (other parts from reference TRBV11-3 and TRBJ1-2): EAGVVQSPRYKIIEKKQPVAFWCNPISGHNTLYWYLQNLGQGPELLIRYENEEAVDDSQLPKDRFSAERLKGVDSTLKIQPAELGDSAVYLCASSLEGRRGVYDCTFGSGTRLTVV.